A single sample gave rise to the 10 T cell receptor beta chains below, sequenced in a study of T-cell reconstitution after alpha-beta-depleted transplantation in children. The TCRbeta library was prepared with unique molecular identifiers. TCRdb reprocessed the PCR reads with MiXCR, giving one entry per CDR3 protein. In the table there are about 200,000 distinct CDR3 sequences, under 8.5% of which are singletons. The sample in question was PBMCs, mostly from graft donor cells, obtained 360 days after TCRalphabeta/CD19-depleted stem cell transplant. Source of these receptors: a male patient aged 2-15 years who had a stem cell transplant for acute myeloid leukemia, so the T cells may come from the graft donor.

Only a few counts were recorded for this clonotype. This chain uses TRBV20-1 with TRBJ2-1; 12 positions agree with TRBD2. The length of the CDR3 is 17 residues. With 5 bases clipped from V and 7 bases from J, the junction kept 15 bases outside the gene matches. Germline V gene sequence: CDR1 DFQATT, CDR2 SNEGSKA (reference sequence). The CDR3 here is CSAGRLASGRGRNEQFF. In nucleotides, the CDR3 is TGCAGTGCTGGCCGGCTGGCTAGCGGGAGGGGGAGGAATGAGCAGTTCTTC.

The rearrangement links TRBV12-3 or TRBV12-4 to TRBJ2-6; D unclear. The ends were cut back, 10 bases at V and 2 bases at J, with 15 bases in the middle. This CDR3 is 15 amino acids long. The CDR3 nucleotides read TGTGCCAACCCAGGACGCGAGACTGGGGCCAACGTCCTGACTTTC. Translated, it gives CANPGRETGANVLTF.

This clonotype was observed many times. The chain is built from TRBV5-1 and TRBJ1-1; D uncertain. The CDR3 spans 13 residues. The germline V gene encodes CDR1 SGHRS and CDR2 YFSETQ. The germline V and J ends were trimmed by 0 bases and 3 bases, with 6 bases remaining between them. The CDR3 bases are TGCGCCAGCAGCTTGGTGGATCACACTGAAGCTTTCTTT. The encoded protein is CASSLVDHTEAFF. Combining the CDR3 with reference TRBV5-1 and TRBJ1-1 gives the whole variable domain KAGVTQTPRYLIKTRGQQVTLSCSPISGHRSVSWYQQTPGQGLQFLFEYFSETQRNKGNFPGRFSGRQFSNSRSEMNVSTLELGDSALYLCASSLVDHTEAFFGQGTRLTVV.

The chain has TRBV11-1 and TRBJ2-1, with TRBD2 matching over 9 bases. J gave up 4 bases and V 5 bases, and 12 bases lay outside the gene matches. In germline, CDR1 is SGHAT, CDR2 FQDESV (reference sequence). CDR3 length: 17 amino acids. DNA of the CDR3: TGTGCCAGCAGCCAAAGGCGGGGGGGCCTGAGGTACAATGAGCAGTTCTTC. It codes for CASSQRRGGLRYNEQFF.

The V call is TRBV5-6, the J call TRBJ1-2, with D uncertain. With 0 bases removed from V and 10 bases from J, the gap between germline ends came to 13 bases. CDR3 length equals 13 residues. CDR1 SGHDT and CDR2 YYEEEE come from the germline V gene. The CDR3 spells CASSLVESGNYTF. The DNA for the CDR3 is TGTGCCAGCAGCTTGGTAGAGTCCGGGAACTACACCTTC.

The gene calls are TRBV20-1 and TRBJ1-1; D gene unclear. The germline CDR1 and CDR2 sequences are DFQATT and SNEGSKA (reference sequence). The CDR3 loop spans 14 amino acids. V lost 0 bases and J 0 bases, leaving 8 bases between the germline ends. The chain's CDR3 is CSARDLRLNTEAFF. DNA of the CDR3: TGCAGTGCTAGAGATCTACGGCTGAACACTGAAGCTTTCTTT.

In this sample, this clonotype turned up many times. V is TRBV10-3 and J is TRBJ2-1; 8 nucleotides agree with TRBD1. Germline CDR1 and CDR2: ENHRY and SYGVKD. There are 16 residues in the CDR3. V shed 10 bases and J 7 bases; nucleotides not matched to a gene: 18. The CDR3 sequence is CASKTGVLSSKNEQFF. The CDR3 DNA is TGTGCCAGTAAGACAGGGGTCCTGAGCAGCAAAAATGAGCAGTTCTTC.

This clonotype was seen at least ten times. The rearrangement joins TRBV12-3 or TRBV12-4 to TRBJ2-5; D is tentatively TRBD1 or TRBD2 (5 bases each). The V end lost 7 bases, the J end lost 3 bases, and 15 bases lay between the germline ends. This CDR3 spans 14 amino acids. The DNA of the CDR3 is TGTGCCAGCACCATGGGACCGACCAAAGAGACCCAGTACTTC. Translated: CASTMGPTKETQYF.

This clonotype showed up many times. CDR3 protein: CASSLAEGDTQYF. The CDR3 region has the DNA TGTGCCAGCAGCTTGGCCGAGGGAGATACGCAGTATTTT. V is TRBV7-9 and J is TRBJ2-3; the D gene is possibly TRBD2 (5 bases). Per the germline V gene, CDR1 is SEHNR and CDR2 is FQNEAQ (reference sequence). The CDR3 length is 13 residues. The V end was cut by 3 bases, the J end by 5 bases, with 9 bases between.

This clonotype has at least ten counts. The chain employs TRBV29-1 and TRBJ2-6; weak D call: TRBD2 (6 bases). CDR1 and CDR2 (germline): SQVTM, ANQGSEA. The CDR3 is 16 amino acids. V was trimmed by 1 base and J by 2 bases, leaving 12 bases between them. Here the CDR3 reads CSVEGGENPGANVLTF. The CDR3 region has the DNA TGCAGCGTTGAAGGCGGGGAGAATCCTGGGGCCAACGTCCTGACTTTC.